One sample yielded the 16 T cell receptor beta chains listed below, sequenced in a study of shared clonotypes between healthy human individuals. Sequencing was performed with immunoSEQ multiplex PCR; in TCRdb, only in-frame clones are kept and a portion is missing. The sample carries under 1,900,000 clones, approximately 98.5% recorded once. The sample comprised naive CD4+ T cells sorted from blood. Subset: CD45RA+ positively selected. The receptors stem from a man aged 30-40 years in good health.

The chain combines TRBV5-1 with TRBJ2-5; D is ambiguous. V was trimmed by 4 bases and J by 1 base, leaving 14 bases between them. CDR3 length: 15 residues. Germline V gives CDR1 SGHRS, CDR2 YFSETQ. The CDR3 DNA reads as TGCGCCAGCAGCCCCACGACCGGATTCCAAGAGACCCAGTACTTC. Translation gives CASSPTTGFQETQYF.

V and J are TRBV29-1 and TRBJ2-1, with 9 nucleotides matching TRBD1. CDR1 is SQVTM, CDR2 ANQGSEA, per germline. The CDR3 covers 16 residues. After removal of 4 bases from V and 0 bases from J, the junction contained 7 bases not matched to a gene. The DNA for the CDR3 is TGCAGCGTTGTACTGACAGGGGGGAGCTCCTACAATGAGCAGTTCTTC. Protein sequence: CSVVLTGGSSYNEQFF.

This clone has a single count. The chain joins TRBV30 to TRBJ2-1; no firm D call. V gave up 8 bases and J gave up 0 bases, with 14 bases separating them. Germline V gives CDR1 GTSNPN, CDR2 SVGIG (reference sequence). This CDR3 comprises 14 residues. This chain's CDR3 is CATQVGRSYNEQFF. The DNA of the CDR3 is TGTGCCACTCAGGTGGGCCGCTCCTACAATGAGCAGTTCTTC.

V and J are TRBV18 and TRBJ2-1; D unresolved. The CDR3 loop spans 14 amino acids. The germline V gene has CDR1 KGHSH and CDR2 LQKENI. Trimming took off 6 bases at V and 8 bases at J, with 17 bases between the two ends. The CDR3 region is CASSRAPTKDEQFF. The CDR3 nucleotides are TGTGCCAGCTCCCGGGCCCCGACCAAGGATGAGCAGTTCTTC.

The V and J genes are TRBV30 and TRBJ2-7, with 9 positions matching TRBD2. Per the germline V gene, CDR1 is GTSNPN and CDR2 is SVGIG (reference sequence). The trim removed 3 bases at V and 3 bases at J, leaving 9 bases unmatched. The CDR3 length is 15 residues. CDR3 sequence reads: CAWSSTGTSSYEQYF. The CDR3 coding sequence is TGTGCCTGGAGCAGCACCGGGACTAGCAGCTACGAGCAGTACTTC.

This clone was seen only once. DNA of the CDR3: TGTGCCAGCAGTTTACCCCAGCTTGACGAGCAGTACTTC. It specifies CASSLPQLDEQYF. The chain links TRBV28 to TRBJ2-7, with D hard to call. V dropped 2 bases and J dropped 5 bases, with 10 bases sitting between them. This CDR3 contains 13 residues. Germline V gene sequence: CDR1 MDHEN, CDR2 SYDVKM.

Here the CDR3 DNA reads TGCGCCAGCAGCCCCGGCGGACAGGGTGGTGAAAAACTGTTTTTT. Residues: CASSPGGQGGEKLFF. V usage is TRBV5-1 and J usage is TRBJ1-4; 8 bases match TRBD1. This CDR3 has 15 amino acids. V gave up 4 bases and J gave up 7 bases; unmatched junction bases: 9. Looked up from germline, CDR1 is SGHRS and CDR2 is YFSETQ.

The genes are TRBV9 and TRBJ2-5; either TRBD1 or TRBD2 may supply D (6 bases each). The CDR3 has 16 residues. Per germline, CDR1 SGDLS and CDR2 YYNGEE. Trimming left V 4 bases short and J 4 bases short, with 20 bases between. The CDR3 loop reads CASSSSGAKVRETQYF. The DNA for the CDR3 is TGTGCCAGCAGCTCATCGGGGGCGAAGGTTCGAGAGACCCAGTACTTC.

The J gene is TRBJ2-2, the V gene TRBV5-4; no reliable D call. Germline CDR1 SGHNT, CDR2 YYREEE (reference sequence). The CDR3 length is 14 residues. The V gene lost 4 bases and the J gene lost 0 bases, with 7 bases spanning the gap. DNA for the CDR3: TGTGCCAGCAGCCCCGTCTCGAACACCGGGGAGCTGTTTTTT. Translating it yields CASSPVSNTGELFF.

V usage is TRBV4-2 and J usage is TRBJ2-2; D possibly corresponds to TRBD2 (5 bases). Germline V gene sequence: CDR1 LGHNA, CDR2 YNFKEQ. With 1 base removed from V and 0 bases from J, the gap between germline ends came to 9 bases. CDR3 length equals 16 residues. The CDR3 region is CASSQVVSANTGELFF. The CDR3 nucleotides read TGTGCCAGCAGCCAAGTGGTTAGCGCGAACACCGGGGAGCTGTTTTTT.

The rearrangement joins TRBV2 to TRBJ2-1; a possible D gene is TRBD2 (7 bases). The V end was cut by 6 bases, the J end by 1 base, with 19 bases between. This CDR3 has 17 residues. Germline-derived CDR1 and CDR2 are SNHLY and FYNNEI. DNA for the CDR3: TGTGCCAGCAGCGGTCGAGAGGGGGGGAGTTCCTACAATGAGCAGTTCTTC. This gives the protein CASSGREGGSSYNEQFF.

The CDR3 DNA reads as TGTGCCAGCAGCCAAGCCACCGACAGGGGGGGGACCGGGGAGCTGTTTTTT. Protein: CASSQATDRGGTGELFF. The V and J genes are TRBV4-2 and TRBJ2-2, with 9 bases identical to TRBD1. V shed 1 base and J 5 bases; nucleotides not matched to a gene: 8. Per the germline V gene, CDR1 is LGHNA and CDR2 is YNFKEQ. The CDR3 is 17 residues long.

The chain links TRBV5-1 to TRBJ2-5; TRBD1 matches 8 bases. After removal of 4 bases from V and 2 bases from J, the junction contained 10 bases not matched to a gene. This CDR3 is 16 amino acids long. Germline assignment: CDR1 SGHRS and CDR2 YFSETQ. The DNA of the CDR3 is TGCGCCAGCAGCCTCGGGACAGGCCGAGCTCAAGAGACCCAGTACTTC. Translating gives CASSLGTGRAQETQYF.

This clone was observed once. The chain uses TRBV5-1 and TRBJ1-5; D is uncertain. Trimming took 0 bases from V and 7 from J, leaving 14 bases between them. This CDR3 is built from 15 residues. Germline CDR1 reads SGHRS; CDR2 reads YFSETQ. CDR3 in amino acids: CASSLAGMVHQPQHF. CDR3 DNA sequence: TGCGCCAGCAGCTTGGCCGGTATGGTGCACCAGCCCCAGCATTTT.

The chain uses TRBV7-9 and TRBJ2-7; possibly TRBD1 for D (5 bases). Trimming took 0 bases from V and 6 from J, leaving 12 bases between them. The CDR3 runs 14 residues. CDR1 SEHNR and CDR2 FQNEAQ come from the germline V gene (reference sequence). CDR3 sequence reads: CASSLAAGMREQYF. CDR3 nucleotide sequence: TGTGCCAGCAGCTTAGCGGCAGGGATGCGCGAGCAGTACTTC.

This clone was counted a single time. This chain links TRBV28 with TRBJ2-7, with 11 bases matching TRBD2. The J segment lost 2 bases and the V segment lost 7 bases, leaving 10 bases of the junction unmatched. The CDR3 has 16 amino acids. Germline V gene data show CDR1 as MDHEN and CDR2 as SYDVKM. The CDR3 spells CASTFAGTSGTYEQYF. CDR3 bases: TGTGCCAGCACCTTTGCCGGGACTAGCGGAACCTACGAGCAGTACTTC.